These 12 T cell receptor beta chains share one sample of origin, sequenced in a study of T cells after yellow fever vaccination. One entry per CDR3 protein, called by TCRdb with MiXCR from the 5' RACE reads. The sample lists nearly 45,000 distinct CDR3 sequences, roughly 7% occurring once. The source material was CD8+ T cells not binding an NS4B(214-222) dextramer, sorted from PBMCs, sampled 45 days after the yellow fever booster vaccination. All receptors derive from a man aged 30 to 39 who received the YFV17D yellow fever vaccine.

The V and J genes are TRBV12-3 or TRBV12-4 and TRBJ2-2, with TRBD2 matching 9 bases. The CDR3 extends over 18 amino acids. After removal of 3 bases from V and 1 base from J, the junction contained 9 bases not matched to a gene. CDR3 amino acids: CASSLGREGLVNTGELFF. CDR3 nucleotides: TGTGCCAGCAGTTTGGGGCGGGAGGGCCTTGTGAACACCGGGGAGCTGTTTTTT.

This clonotype came up once. A much larger clone differs by one base, so this may be a read error. This chain uses TRBV10-3 with TRBJ2-2; TRBD1 matches at 7 bases. J lost 1 base, V lost 5 bases, and 1 base had no gene match. Per the germline V gene, CDR1 is ENHRY and CDR2 is SYGVKD. The length of the CDR3 is 14 residues. The CDR3 reads CAISRDRNTGELFF. CDR3 nucleotides: TGTGCCATCAGTCGGGACAGGAACACCGGGGAGCTGTTTTTT.

This clonotype has ten or more counts. The CDR3 nucleotides read TGTGCCAGCAGTTTAAATCTAGGGGCCTACGAGCAGTACTTC. This gives the protein CASSLNLGAYEQYF. The J gene is TRBJ2-7, the V gene TRBV27; D is perhaps TRBD1 (5 bases). This CDR3 region has 14 residues. Trimming pared 2 bases from V and 2 bases from J, leaving 10 bases between. CDR1 and CDR2 from the germline V gene are MNHEY and SMNVEV (reference sequence).

Many counts were recorded for this clonotype. The genes are TRBV29-1 and TRBJ2-1; the match to TRBD2 covers 9 bases. V lost 0 bases, J lost 8 bases, and 5 bases stayed unmatched. This CDR3 has 14 amino acids. In germline, CDR1 is SQVTM, CDR2 ANQGSEA. The CDR3 nucleotides read TGCAGCGTTGAAGAAAGGACTAGCGTCGATGAGCAGTTCTTC. This gives the protein CSVEERTSVDEQFF.

In this sample, this clonotype turned up many times. V gene TRBV12-3 or TRBV12-4 combines with J gene TRBJ1-1; D is perhaps TRBD1 (5 bases). The V gene lost 5 bases and the J gene lost 5 bases, with 18 bases spanning the gap. The CDR3 contains 15 residues. The CDR3 loop is CASSPWGPGGTEAFF. The CDR3 DNA reads as TGTGCCAGCAGTCCGTGGGGACCCGGGGGGACTGAAGCTTTCTTT.

This clonotype was picked up many times. This chain uses TRBV6-5 with TRBJ2-1, with a possible D match to TRBD2 (6 bases). Germline V gene lookup returns CDR1 MNHEY and CDR2 SVGAGI. This CDR3 has 16 amino acids. Deletions cut 2 bases from V and 1 base from J, with 12 bases between. The CDR3 DNA reads as TGTGCCAGCAGTTACGGGGGGTTAGGGTCCTACAATGAGCAGTTCTTC. Protein: CASSYGGLGSYNEQFF.

Many counts were recorded for this clonotype. The chain joins TRBV9 to TRBJ2-1, with D tentatively TRBD1 (5 bases). CDR1 is SGDLS and CDR2 is YYNGEE in the germline V gene. The ends were cut back, 0 bases at V and 2 bases at J, with 9 bases in the middle. The CDR3 totals 15 residues. The CDR3 here is CASSVEQEPYNEQFF. The CDR3 DNA is TGTGCCAGCAGCGTAGAACAGGAACCCTACAATGAGCAGTTCTTC.

This clonotype is classed as medium-sized (0.01 to 0.1%). This sequence joins TRBV20-1 and TRBJ2-3; maybe TRBD1 (6 bases). Germline V CDR1 and CDR2: DFQATT, SNEGSKA (reference sequence). Trimming took off 2 bases at V and 2 bases at J, with 14 bases between the two ends. The CDR3 contains 15 residues. In DNA form, the CDR3 reads TGCAGTGCTAGAATTACAGGGTATCTCACAGATACGCAGTATTTT. The encoded protein is CSARITGYLTDTQYF.

This clonotype was counted at least ten times. The chain employs TRBV12-3 or TRBV12-4 and TRBJ2-7, with 12 bases identical to TRBD2. V trimming: 5 bases; J trimming: 3 bases; junction bases outside the gene matches: 8. The CDR3 spans 16 residues. Here the CDR3 DNA reads TGTGCCAGCAGTCATCCGACTAGCGGGAGAGTCTACGAGCAGTACTTC. Amino acid sequence: CASSHPTSGRVYEQYF.

This clonotype was seen many times. This sequence joins TRBV12-3 or TRBV12-4 and TRBJ1-5; perhaps TRBD1 as D (6 bases). The CDR3 is 15 residues long. V lost 5 bases to trimming and J lost 2 bases, with 13 bases between them. CDR3 in amino acids: CASSRGGAGNQPQHF. In DNA form, the CDR3 reads TGTGCCAGCAGTAGGGGGGGCGCGGGCAATCAGCCCCAGCATTTT.

With respect to this clonotype: This clone may be a read error of a much larger clone one base away. CDR3 bases: TGTGCCAGCGGCGGGACGGCGATCAACGAGCAGTACTTC. It translates to CASGGTAINEQYF. The chain links TRBV9 to TRBJ2-7; D may be TRBD2 (6 bases). CDR3 length equals 13 residues. Trimming took off 7 bases at V and 5 bases at J, with 16 bases between the two ends. Germline CDR1 is SGDLS and CDR2 is YYNGEE.

This clonotype was seen repeatedly, ten times or more. The chain recombines TRBV4-3 with TRBJ2-7; 12 bases map to TRBD2. Germline-derived CDR1 and CDR2 are LGHNA and YSLEER. The CDR3 extends over 15 amino acids. With 6 bases clipped from V and 2 bases from J, the junction kept 5 bases outside the gene matches. CDR3 sequence (DNA): TGCGCCAGCAGGCGACTAGCGGGAGAGCCCTACGAGCAGTACTTC. The encoded protein is CASRRLAGEPYEQYF.